This passage covers 29 T cell receptor beta chains from one sample sequenced in a study of CD8+CD57+ T cells in acquired aplastic anemia. According to the study, genomic DNA was the template for TCR beta VDJ and CDR3 profiling. Each CDR3 protein gets one entry after TCRdb re-called the reads with MiXCR. Counted here are 150,000 to 200,000 distinct CDR3 sequences, approximately 60% occurring once; the ten biggest clones make up about 41%. Specimen: sorted CD4+, CD8+, or CD8+CD57+ T cells (not recorded which) from PBMCs. Receptors were obtained from a human donor in good health.

As concerns this clonotype: Sequence at one end of the junction differs from germline and may be a read error. The rearrangement links TRBV20-1 to TRBJ2-3; 11 positions match TRBD2. Germline V gene data show CDR1 as DFQATT and CDR2 as SNEGSKA (reference sequence). The CDR3 extends over 17 amino acids. The CDR3 loop is CSARLAGGPRLAETQYF. In nucleotides, the CDR3 is TGCAGTGCTAGACTAGCGGGAGGCCCTAGACTCGCAGAGACGCAGTATTTT.

The chain has TRBV9 and TRBJ1-2; the D is unclear. This CDR3 comprises 16 residues. Trimming removed 1 base from V and 0 bases from J, with 13 bases in between. The germline V gene has CDR1 SGDLS and CDR2 YYNGEE. CDR3 loop: CASSVSGVRTNYGYTF. The CDR3 DNA is TGTGCCAGCAGCGTAAGTGGTGTCCGTACTAACTATGGCTACACCTTC.

This chain connects TRBV19 to TRBJ1-1; possible D gene TRBD1, 5 bases. Germline values: CDR1 LNHDA, CDR2 SQIVND (reference sequence). The ends were cut back, 0 bases at V and 3 bases at J, with 20 bases in the middle. This CDR3 spans 18 amino acids. CDR3 amino acids: CASSIDSVTLQGDTEAFF. CDR3 in DNA: TGTGCCAGTAGTATAGATTCGGTTACTCTCCAAGGGGACACTGAAGCTTTCTTT. Together with reference TRBV19 and TRBJ1-1, the CDR3 gives the full variable domain: DGGITQSPKYLFRKEGQNVTLSCEQNLNHDAMYWYRQDPGQGLRLIYYSQIVNDFQKGDIAEGYSVSREKKESFPLTVTSAQKNPTAFYLCASSIDSVTLQGDTEAFFGQGTRLTVV.

The chain employs TRBV6-2 or TRBV6-3 and TRBJ2-3; 8 positions match TRBD2. This CDR3 is built from 13 residues. V shed 8 bases and J 3 bases; nucleotides not matched to a gene: 4. CDR1 is MNHEY and CDR2 is SVGEGT in the germline V gene. CDR3: CASGAGDTDTQYF. CDR3 nucleotide sequence: TGTGCCAGCGGAGCGGGAGATACAGATACGCAGTATTTT.

This clonotype was detected a few times. This chain joins TRBV5-4 and TRBJ2-5; possibly TRBD2 for D (7 bases). Deletions cut 9 bases from V and 5 bases from J, with 20 bases between. CDR1 is SGHNT and CDR2 is YYREEE in the germline V gene (reference sequence). The CDR3 is 14 amino acids. For the CDR3, the DNA is TGTGCCACCAACGAAGGGGGGGAATGGGAGACCCAGTACTTC. Protein: CATNEGGEWETQYF.

The CDR3 coding sequence is TGTGCCACCAGAAGGGCAGGGACAGCCTACAATGAGCAGTTCTTC. Encoded protein: CATRRAGTAYNEQFF. The chain uses TRBV15 and TRBJ2-1; 7 bases map to TRBD1. The ends lost 6 bases at V and 2 bases at J; junction bases unmatched: 7. Per the germline V gene, CDR1 is LNHNV and CDR2 is YYDKDF (reference sequence). This CDR3 comprises 15 residues.

This sequence joins TRBV25-1 and TRBJ2-7, with a possible D match to TRBD2 (7 bases). Trimming stripped 1 base from V and 3 bases from J, with 10 bases between. The CDR3 is 14 residues long. Looked up from germline, CDR1 is MGHDK and CDR2 is SYGVNS. CDR3 sequence reads: CASSEWGGGYEQYF. CDR3 DNA: TGTGCCAGCAGTGAATGGGGAGGGGGCTACGAGCAGTACTTC.

This clonotype was observed many times. This sequence joins TRBV7-3 and TRBJ2-3; a weak D match, TRBD1 (5 bases). V lost 3 bases to trimming and J lost 2 bases, with 12 bases between them. From germline, CDR1 is SGHTA and CDR2 FQGTGA. CDR3 length: 15 residues. In DNA, the CDR3 is TGTGCCAGCAGCTTTGGGGCTTCTAACACAGATACGCAGTATTTT. It yields the protein CASSFGASNTDTQYF.

This rearrangement joins TRBV20-1 to TRBJ1-5, with 8 bases lining up with TRBD1. The CDR3 is 14 amino acids. Trimming took 5 bases from V and 8 from J; bases not matched to a gene: 11. CDR1 and CDR2 from the germline V gene are DFQATT and SNEGSKA (reference sequence). CDR3 DNA sequence: TGCAGTGCTCTAGAGGGCAGGGGGCAGGAGCCCCAGCATTTT. It is translated as CSALEGRGQEPQHF.

To note about this clonotype: Germline is not matched at one junction end, which may reflect a read error. The chain recombines TRBV7-9 with TRBJ1-2, with D hard to call. CDR1 and CDR2 from the germline V gene are SEHNR and FQNEAQ (reference sequence). This CDR3 is built from 14 residues. CDR3 sequence reads: CASSPSSGSAGYTF. CDR3 nucleotide sequence: TGCGCCAGCAGCCCAAGTTCCGGGTCCGCCGGCTACACCTTC.

The CDR3 loop is CASSLRSPIYEQYF. In DNA form, the CDR3 reads TGTGCCAGCAGTTTACGGTCCCCCATCTACGAGCAGTACTTC. The chain carries TRBV6-5 and TRBJ2-7; unclear D gene. Trimming removed 4 bases at V and 3 bases at J, with 13 bases between. This CDR3 comprises 14 residues. Germline CDR1 reads MNHEY; CDR2 reads SVGAGI.

V usage is TRBV12-3 or TRBV12-4 and J usage is TRBJ2-3, with 7 bases aligning to TRBD1. This CDR3 has 12 amino acids. The V gene end was trimmed by 9 bases and the J gene end by 4 bases; junction bases not matched to a gene: 4. The CDR3 protein is CASTGDADTQYF. The CDR3 nucleotides read TGTGCCAGTACAGGGGACGCAGATACGCAGTATTTT.

The rearrangement links TRBV19 to TRBJ2-7; D is undetermined. The CDR3 length is 14 residues. Deletions cut 3 bases from V and 0 bases from J, with 9 bases between. Germline assignment: CDR1 LNHDA and CDR2 SQIVND (reference sequence). CDR3 residues: CASSITEYSYEQYF. CDR3 DNA sequence: TGTGCCAGTAGTATTACGGAATACTCCTACGAGCAGTACTTC.

The chain has TRBV10-3 and TRBJ1-5; D possibly corresponds to TRBD1 (6 bases). The germline V gene has CDR1 ENHRY and CDR2 SYGVKD. This CDR3 spans 14 amino acids. V was trimmed by 5 bases and J by 4 bases, leaving 12 bases between them. CDR3: CAISTTGYNQPQHF. For the CDR3, the DNA is TGTGCCATCAGTACTACAGGGTATAATCAGCCCCAGCATTTT.

Remarks on this clonotype: At one end, the junction sequence differs from germline, possibly due to a read error. The rearrangement uses TRBV13 and TRBJ1-1, with TRBD1 matching 9 bases. Looked up from germline, CDR1 is PRHDT and CDR2 is FYEKMQ (reference sequence). CDR3 length: 14 residues. The CDR3: CTSSPDRGNTEAFF. CDR3 in DNA: TGTACCAGCAGCCCGGACAGGGGGAACACTGAAGCTTTCTTT.

The rearrangement links TRBV15 to TRBJ2-2; TRBD2 matches 8 bases. The J segment lost 4 bases and the V segment lost 5 bases, leaving 9 bases of the junction unmatched. Germline values: CDR1 LNHNV, CDR2 YYDKDF (reference sequence). There are 16 residues in the CDR3. The CDR3 loop reads CATSGRTSLITGELFF. The CDR3 nucleotides read TGTGCCACCAGCGGACGGACTAGCCTTATCACCGGGGAGCTGTTTTTT.

DNA of the CDR3: TGTGCCATCAGGGGCCAGGGGGCAGATGGCTACACCTTC. Translating gives CAIRGQGADGYTF. The J gene is TRBJ1-2, the V gene TRBV10-3, with TRBD1 identical over 8 bases. CDR3 length: 13 residues. CDR1 and CDR2 from the germline V gene are ENHRY and SYGVKD. The junction had 6 bases not matched to a gene; V was cut back by 6 bases and J by 6 bases.

This clonotype was picked up many times. The genes are TRBV19 and TRBJ1-5; D uncertain. Germline V gene lookup returns CDR1 LNHDA and CDR2 SQIVND (reference sequence). This CDR3 contains 12 residues. V lost 5 bases and J 6 bases, leaving 8 bases between the germline ends. The DNA for the CDR3 is TGTGCCAGTAGTCTTGGACGTCAGCCCCAGCATTTT. Amino acids: CASSLGRQPQHF.

The chain joins TRBV24-1 to TRBJ1-5, with D possibly TRBD1 on 6 matching bases. Germline-derived CDR1 and CDR2 are KGHDR and SFDVKD. V lost 2 bases, J lost 8 bases, and 15 bases lay in between. The CDR3 consists of 15 residues. The CDR3 DNA follows: TGTGCCACCAGTGATTCCAGAGGGGGTTCAGAGCCCCAGCATTTT. Its protein product is CATSDSRGGSEPQHF.

This chain joins TRBV9 and TRBJ1-2, with D possibly matching TRBD1 (5 bases). CDR3 length: 13 residues. CDR1 SGDLS and CDR2 YYNGEE come from the germline V gene. Between the trimmed V and J ends, which lost 0 bases and 6 bases, there was a span of 9 bases. The CDR3 DNA sequence: TGTGCCAGCAGCGTAGGGCAGGGAGATGGCTACACCTTC. It encodes CASSVGQGDGYTF.

The chain is built from TRBV20-1 and TRBJ2-7, with 10 nucleotides matching TRBD2. CDR3 length equals 12 residues. The V gene's germline CDR1 is DFQATT and CDR2 SNEGSKA (reference sequence). CDR3 residues: CTRTSGLYEQYF. The CDR3 nucleotides read TGCACCCGGACTAGCGGCCTCTACGAGCAGTACTTC.

The CDR3 nucleotides read TGTGCCAGCAGTCCCGGGACAGGGGGCAATTACGAGCAGTACTTC. Translation gives CASSPGTGGNYEQYF. The V gene is TRBV7-9, the J gene TRBJ2-7; 12 bases fit TRBD1. J gave up 4 bases and V 6 bases, and 7 bases lay outside the gene matches. The germline CDR1 and CDR2 sequences are SEHNR and FQNEAQ (reference sequence). CDR3 length: 15 residues.

The gene calls are TRBV20-1 and TRBJ1-2, with D uncertain. There are 13 residues in the CDR3. V was cut by 6 bases and J by 8 bases, with 19 bases left in between. Per the germline V gene, CDR1 is DFQATT and CDR2 is SNEGSKA (reference sequence). CDR3 protein: CSAVRPQGVGYTF. Here the CDR3 DNA reads TGCAGTGCCGTTCGCCCACAAGGCGTAGGCTACACCTTC.

A note on this clonotype: A read error is likely, as this CDR3 ends without the conserved phenylalanine or tryptophan. The limits of the CDR3 on the DNA are not certain, so only TCRdb's listed CDR3 is given. V gene TRBV6-5 combines with J gene TRBJ2-7. Germline V gene lookup returns CDR1 MNHEY and CDR2 SVGAGI. The CDR3 length equals 8 residues, ends included. CDR3 protein: CAIRGRHE.

Points on this clonotype: The CDR3 end shows no conserved phenylalanine or tryptophan, and so a read error is likely. The V gene is TRBV15, the J gene TRBJ1-4; a weak D match, TRBD1 (5 bases). The CDR3 consists of 15 residues. In germline, CDR1 is LNHNV, CDR2 YYDKDF (reference sequence). Trimming left V 3 bases short and J 7 bases short, with 15 bases between. The CDR3 coding sequence is TGTGCCACCAGCAGGGGGGTCGGGGGAGGTGAAAAACTGTTTCTT. Its translation: CATSRGVGGGEKLFL.

V and J are TRBV10-1 and TRBJ1-2; TRBD1 is a possible D gene (6 bases). V was clipped by 8 bases and J by 8 bases, with 18 bases between them. Germline-derived CDR1 and CDR2 are WNHNN and SYGVQD (reference sequence). The length of the CDR3 is 13 residues. CDR3 region: CASGQTGFVGYTF. The CDR3 region has the DNA TGCGCCAGCGGCCAAACAGGGTTTGTCGGCTACACCTTC.

This clonotype was seen repeatedly, ten times or more. J is TRBJ2-1 and V is TRBV19, with TRBD2 as a possible D gene (6 bases). Trimming left V 0 bases short and J 2 bases short, with 11 bases between. Per germline, CDR1 LNHDA and CDR2 SQIVND (reference sequence). The CDR3 is 16 amino acids. CDR3 sequence reads: CASSIDFGTPYNEQFF. The DNA of the CDR3 is TGTGCCAGTAGTATAGACTTTGGGACTCCCTACAATGAGCAGTTCTTC.

Note on this clonotype: No conserved phenylalanine or tryptophan ends this CDR3, so it is likely a read error. The limits of the CDR3 on the DNA are not certain, so only TCRdb's listed CDR3 is given. V gene TRBV18 combines with J gene TRBJ1-2. The CDR3 has 13 residues if both end residues are counted. Germline CDR1 KGHSH, CDR2 LQKENI. The CDR3 loop reads CASSPRGGREQGY.

The rearrangement joins TRBV11-3 to TRBJ2-5, with TRBD2 matching over 7 bases. Germline loops: CDR1 SGHNT, CDR2 YENEEA. Losses at the gene ends were 1 base for V and 0 bases for J; bases not matched to a gene: 5. This CDR3 is built from 16 residues. CDR3 protein: CASSLGGREYQETQYF. The CDR3 region has the DNA TGTGCCAGCAGCTTAGGCGGGAGAGAGTACCAAGAGACCCAGTACTTC.